Listed below are T cell receptor beta chains from one sample, sequenced in a study of cytomegalovirus exposure and HLA in healthy donors. Profiling relied on immunoSEQ multiplex PCR, and the TCRdb table lists in-frame clones only, not all of them. The profile shows over 100,000 clones, under 10% of them singletons. Sequences were obtained from PBMCs. These receptors came from a woman in her thirties or forties in good health and CMV-seropositive. CDR3s include the opening cysteine and the closing phenylalanine or tryptophan. The D gene is left open where the match is weak. Clone size is given for some rows only: seen once, a few or many times, or a class if the clone is expanded.

clone size	V gene	D gene	J gene	CDR3 DNA	CDR3 protein
few	TRBV7-9	-	TRBJ2-5	TGTGCCAGCAGCTTGGGACTCGGGCCTCAAGAGACCCAGTACTTC	CASSLGLGPQETQYF
-	TRBV4-1	-	TRBJ1-6	TGCGCCAGCAGTTTTGTGGAGTATAATTCACCCCTCCACTTT	CASSFVEYNSPLHF
few	TRBV16	TRBD1	TRBJ1-1	TGTGCCAGCAGCCCCATGGGTCTAGGGGGCAGAGCTTTCTTT	CASSPMGLGGRAFF
-	TRBV5-1	-	TRBJ2-7	TGCGCCAGCAGCACTACTAGCATGGGCTCCTACGAGCAGTACTTC	CASSTTSMGSYEQYF
few	TRBV19	TRBD1	TRBJ2-3	TGTGCCAGTAGCCCGACAGGGCCAGATACGCAGTATTTT	CASSPTGPDTQYF
-	TRBV4-1	-	TRBJ2-7	TGCGCCAGCAGCGATCAGGTGTACTACGAGCAGTACTTC	CASSDQVYYEQYF
-	TRBV11-2	-	TRBJ1-4	TGTGCCAGCAGCTTAGGGCCTAATGAAAAACTGTTTTTT	CASSLGPNEKLFF
-	TRBV4-2	TRBD2	TRBJ2-6	TGTGCCAGCAGCCGTGGACTAGCGGGGTCTGGGGCCAACGTCCTGACTTTC	CASSRGLAGSGANVLTF
-	TRBV19	TRBD1	TRBJ2-7	TGTGCCAGTAGTAACAGGGGGCGAACCTACGAGCAGTACTTC	CASSNRGRTYEQYF
-	TRBV9	-	TRBJ2-1	TGTGCCAGCAGCGTAGTAGACAGCCAAGACTACAATGAGCAGTTCTTC	CASSVVDSQDYNEQFF
-	TRBV5-1	-	TRBJ2-5	TGCGCCAGCAGTAGCACAGGGGGGGGAGAGACCCAGTACTTC	CASSSTGGGETQYF
-	TRBV7-9	TRBD1	TRBJ2-7	TGTGCCAGCAGCGGCGGACAGGGGGCCCTCGAGCAGTACTTC	CASSGGQGALEQYF
few	TRBV2	-	TRBJ2-2	TGTGCCAGCAGTCAGGGGGGCTCCACCGGGGAGCTGTTTTTT	CASSQGGSTGELFF
-	TRBV5-1	-	TRBJ2-3	TGCGCCAGCAGCTTGGTGGGCCAGGTCACAGATACGCAGTATTTT	CASSLVGQVTDTQYF
-	TRBV5-1	-	TRBJ1-1	TGCGCCAGCAGCTTGCAGGGGATTGAAGGGGGCACTGAAGCTTTCTTT	CASSLQGIEGGTEAFF